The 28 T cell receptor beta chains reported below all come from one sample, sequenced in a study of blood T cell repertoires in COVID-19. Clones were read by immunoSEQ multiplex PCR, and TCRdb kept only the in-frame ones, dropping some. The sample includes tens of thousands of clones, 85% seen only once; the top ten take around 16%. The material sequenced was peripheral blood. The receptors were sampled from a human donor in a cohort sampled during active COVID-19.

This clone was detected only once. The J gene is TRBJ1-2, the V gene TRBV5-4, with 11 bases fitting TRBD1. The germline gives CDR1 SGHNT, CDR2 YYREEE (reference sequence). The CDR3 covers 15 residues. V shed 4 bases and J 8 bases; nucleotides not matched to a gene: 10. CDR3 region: CASSLTGQGVWGYTF. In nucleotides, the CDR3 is TGTGCCAGCAGCCTGACGGGACAGGGGGTGTGGGGCTACACCTTC.

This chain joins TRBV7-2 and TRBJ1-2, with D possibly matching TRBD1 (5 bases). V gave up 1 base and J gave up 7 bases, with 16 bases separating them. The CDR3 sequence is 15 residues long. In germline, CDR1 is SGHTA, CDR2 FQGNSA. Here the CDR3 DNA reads TGTGCCAGCAGCTTAGGGTTCGCAGGGCAGGGTGGCTACACCTTC. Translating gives CASSLGFAGQGGYTF.

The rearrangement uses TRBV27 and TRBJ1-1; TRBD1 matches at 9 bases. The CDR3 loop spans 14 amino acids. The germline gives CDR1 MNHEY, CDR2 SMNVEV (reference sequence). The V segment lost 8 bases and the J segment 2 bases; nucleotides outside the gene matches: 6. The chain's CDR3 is CASGRTGGNTEAFF. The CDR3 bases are TGTGCCAGCGGGCGTACAGGGGGCAACACTGAAGCTTTCTTT.

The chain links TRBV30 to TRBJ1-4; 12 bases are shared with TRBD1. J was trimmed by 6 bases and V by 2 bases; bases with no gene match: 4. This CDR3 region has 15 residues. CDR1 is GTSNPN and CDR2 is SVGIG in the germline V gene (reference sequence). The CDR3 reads CAWSLGQGAYEKLFF. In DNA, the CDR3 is TGTGCCTGGAGTTTGGGACAGGGGGCTTATGAAAAACTGTTTTTT.

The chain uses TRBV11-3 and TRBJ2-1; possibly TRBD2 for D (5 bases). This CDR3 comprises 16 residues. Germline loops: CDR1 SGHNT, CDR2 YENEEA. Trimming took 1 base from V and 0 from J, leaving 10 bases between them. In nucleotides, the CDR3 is TGTGCCAGCAGCTTAGTCGGGGTCAACTCCTACAATGAGCAGTTCTTC. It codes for CASSLVGVNSYNEQFF.

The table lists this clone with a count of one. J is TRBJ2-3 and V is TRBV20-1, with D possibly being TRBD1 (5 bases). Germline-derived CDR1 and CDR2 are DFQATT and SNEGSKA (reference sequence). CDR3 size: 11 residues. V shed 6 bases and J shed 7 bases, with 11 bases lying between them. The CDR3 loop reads CSARDLNTQYF. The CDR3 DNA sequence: TGCAGTGCCAGGGATCTGAATACGCAGTATTTT.

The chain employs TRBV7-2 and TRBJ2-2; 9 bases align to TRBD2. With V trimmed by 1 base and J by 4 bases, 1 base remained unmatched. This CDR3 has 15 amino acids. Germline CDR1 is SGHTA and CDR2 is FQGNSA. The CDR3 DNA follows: TGTGCCAGCAGCTTAGTTAGCGGGGGCACCGGGGAGCTGTTTTTT. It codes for CASSLVSGGTGELFF.

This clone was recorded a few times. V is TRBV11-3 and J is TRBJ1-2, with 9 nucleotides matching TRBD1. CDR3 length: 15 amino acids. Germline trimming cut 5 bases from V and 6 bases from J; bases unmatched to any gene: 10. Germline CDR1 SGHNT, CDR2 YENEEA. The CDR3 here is CASSKTGTGFDGYTF. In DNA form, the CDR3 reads TGTGCCAGCAGCAAAACCGGGACAGGGTTCGATGGCTACACCTTC. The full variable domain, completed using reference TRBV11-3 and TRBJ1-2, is EAGVVQSPRYKIIEKKQPVAFWCNPISGHNTLYWYLQNLGQGPELLIRYENEEAVDDSQLPKDRFSAERLKGVDSTLKIQPAELGDSAVYLCASSKTGTGFDGYTFGSGTRLTVV.

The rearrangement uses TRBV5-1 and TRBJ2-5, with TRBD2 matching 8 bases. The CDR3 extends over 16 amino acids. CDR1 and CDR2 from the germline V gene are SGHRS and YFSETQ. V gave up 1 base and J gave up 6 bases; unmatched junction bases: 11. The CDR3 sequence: CASSLSTGGAAKTQYF. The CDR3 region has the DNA TGCGCCAGCAGCTTGTCTACCGGGGGGGCCGCAAAGACCCAGTACTTC. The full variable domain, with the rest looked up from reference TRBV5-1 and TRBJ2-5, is KAGVTQTPRYLIKTRGQQVTLSCSPISGHRSVSWYQQTPGQGLQFLFEYFSETQRNKGNFPGRFSGRQFSNSRSEMNVSTLELGDSALYLCASSLSTGGAAKTQYFGPGTRLLVL.

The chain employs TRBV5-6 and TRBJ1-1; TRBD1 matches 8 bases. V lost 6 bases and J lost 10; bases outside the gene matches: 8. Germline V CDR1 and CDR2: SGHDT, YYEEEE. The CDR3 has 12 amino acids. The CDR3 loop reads CASNDRGEGAFF. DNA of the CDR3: TGTGCCAGCAACGACAGGGGCGAGGGAGCTTTCTTT.

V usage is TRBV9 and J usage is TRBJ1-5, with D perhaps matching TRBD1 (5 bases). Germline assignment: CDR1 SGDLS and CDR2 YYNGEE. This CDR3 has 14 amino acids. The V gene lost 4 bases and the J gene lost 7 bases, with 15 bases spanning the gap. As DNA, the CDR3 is TGTGCCAGCAGCTCCCGCGGGGGGGGACAGCCCCAGCATTTT. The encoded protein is CASSSRGGGQPQHF.

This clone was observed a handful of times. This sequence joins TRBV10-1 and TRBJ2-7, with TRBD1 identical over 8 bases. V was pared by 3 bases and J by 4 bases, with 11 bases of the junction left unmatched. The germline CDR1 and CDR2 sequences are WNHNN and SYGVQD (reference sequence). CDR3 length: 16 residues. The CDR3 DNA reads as TGCGCCAGCAGTGAAGGGGACAGGTTCTCGAATTACGAGCAGTACTTC. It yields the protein CASSEGDRFSNYEQYF.

The CDR3 coding sequence is TGTGCCAGCAGTCCCGAAGATGAAGCGGGGGGACGGAACACCGGGGAGCTGTTTTTT. This codes for CASSPEDEAGGRNTGELFF. This chain uses TRBV6-7 with TRBJ2-2, with TRBD2 matching 9 bases. TRBV6-7 carries the ORF label, with uncertain function. The CDR3 loop spans 19 amino acids. With 5 bases clipped from V and 1 base from J, the junction kept 14 bases outside the gene matches.

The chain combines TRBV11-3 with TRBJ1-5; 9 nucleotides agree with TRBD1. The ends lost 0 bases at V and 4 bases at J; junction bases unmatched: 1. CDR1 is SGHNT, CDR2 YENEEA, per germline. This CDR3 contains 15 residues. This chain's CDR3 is CASSLDGTGNQPQHF. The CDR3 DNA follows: TGTGCCAGCAGCTTAGATGGGACAGGGAATCAGCCCCAGCATTTT.

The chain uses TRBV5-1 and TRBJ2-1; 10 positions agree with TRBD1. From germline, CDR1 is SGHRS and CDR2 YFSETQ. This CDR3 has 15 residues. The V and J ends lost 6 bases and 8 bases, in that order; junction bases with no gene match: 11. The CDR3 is CASTRGGQGDYEQFF. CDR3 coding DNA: TGCGCCAGCACCCGGGGTGGACAGGGGGACTATGAGCAGTTCTTC.

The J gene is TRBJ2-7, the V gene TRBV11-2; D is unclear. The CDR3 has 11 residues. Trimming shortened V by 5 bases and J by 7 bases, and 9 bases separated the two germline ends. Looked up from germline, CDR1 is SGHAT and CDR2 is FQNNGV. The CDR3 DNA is TGTGCCAGCAGCCCGGTGGTGGAGCAGTACTTC. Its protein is CASSPVVEQYF.

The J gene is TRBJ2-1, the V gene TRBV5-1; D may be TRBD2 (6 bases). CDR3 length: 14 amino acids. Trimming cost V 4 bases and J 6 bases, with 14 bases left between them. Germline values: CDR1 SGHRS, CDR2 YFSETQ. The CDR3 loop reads CASSLTSSPNEQFF. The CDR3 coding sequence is TGCGCCAGCAGCCTGACTAGTAGCCCCAATGAGCAGTTCTTC.

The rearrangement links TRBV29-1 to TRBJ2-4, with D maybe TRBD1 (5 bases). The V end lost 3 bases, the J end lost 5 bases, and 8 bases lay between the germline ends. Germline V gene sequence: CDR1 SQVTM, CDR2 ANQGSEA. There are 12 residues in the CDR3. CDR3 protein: CSVEVGENIQYF. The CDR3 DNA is TGCAGCGTTGAGGTAGGGGAAAACATTCAGTACTTC.

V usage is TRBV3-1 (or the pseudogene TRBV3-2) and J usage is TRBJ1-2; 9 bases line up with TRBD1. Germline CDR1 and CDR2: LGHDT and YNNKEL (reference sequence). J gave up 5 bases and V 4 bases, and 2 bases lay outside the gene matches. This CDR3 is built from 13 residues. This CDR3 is CASSLGQGYGYTF. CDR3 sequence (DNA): TGTGCCAGCAGCCTAGGACAGGGGTATGGCTACACCTTC.

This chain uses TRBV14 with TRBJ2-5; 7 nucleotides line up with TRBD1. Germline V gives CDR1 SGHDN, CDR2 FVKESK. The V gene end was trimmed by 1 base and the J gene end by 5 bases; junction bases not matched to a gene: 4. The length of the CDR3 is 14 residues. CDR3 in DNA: TGTGCCAGCAGCCAAGGACAGGGATTTGAGACCCAGTACTTC. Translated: CASSQGQGFETQYF.

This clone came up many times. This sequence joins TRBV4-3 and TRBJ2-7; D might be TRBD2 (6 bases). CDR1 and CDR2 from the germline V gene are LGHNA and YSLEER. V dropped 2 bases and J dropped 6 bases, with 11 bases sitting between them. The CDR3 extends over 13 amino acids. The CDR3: CASSQNRDFEQYF. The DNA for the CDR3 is TGCGCCAGCAGCCAAAACCGGGACTTCGAGCAGTACTTC.

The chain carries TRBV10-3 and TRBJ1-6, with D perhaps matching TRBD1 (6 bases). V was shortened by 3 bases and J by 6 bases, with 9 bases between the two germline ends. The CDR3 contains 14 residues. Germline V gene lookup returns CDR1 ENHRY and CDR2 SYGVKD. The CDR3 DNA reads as TGTGCCATCAGTGAAGACAGGCTTAATTCACCCCTCCACTTT. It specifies CAISEDRLNSPLHF.

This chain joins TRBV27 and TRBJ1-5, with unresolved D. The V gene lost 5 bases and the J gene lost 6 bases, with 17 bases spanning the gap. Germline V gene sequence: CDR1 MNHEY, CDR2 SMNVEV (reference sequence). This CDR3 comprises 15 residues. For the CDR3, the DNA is TGTGCCAGCAGTCCCAGGAGGGCCAGCGGTCAGCCCCAGCATTTT. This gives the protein CASSPRRASGQPQHF.

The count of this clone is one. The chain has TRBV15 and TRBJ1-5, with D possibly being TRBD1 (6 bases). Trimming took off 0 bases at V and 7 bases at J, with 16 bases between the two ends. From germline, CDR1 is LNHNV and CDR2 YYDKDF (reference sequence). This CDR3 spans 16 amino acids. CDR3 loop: CATSRDRGGEGQPQHF. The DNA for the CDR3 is TGTGCCACCAGCAGAGATAGGGGGGGCGAGGGACAGCCCCAGCATTTT. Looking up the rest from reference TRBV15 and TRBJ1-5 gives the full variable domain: DAMVIQNPRYQVTQFGKPVTLSCSQTLNHNVMYWYQQKSSQAPKLLFHYYDKDFNNEADTPDNFQSRRPNTSFCFLDIRSPGLGDTAMYLCATSRDRGGEGQPQHFGDGTRLSIL.

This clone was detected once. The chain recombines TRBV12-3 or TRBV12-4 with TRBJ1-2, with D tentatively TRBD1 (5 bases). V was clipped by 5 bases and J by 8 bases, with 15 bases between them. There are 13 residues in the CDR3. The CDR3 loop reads CASSPTGVGGYTF. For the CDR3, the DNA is TGTGCCAGCAGTCCCACAGGAGTTGGCGGCTACACCTTC.

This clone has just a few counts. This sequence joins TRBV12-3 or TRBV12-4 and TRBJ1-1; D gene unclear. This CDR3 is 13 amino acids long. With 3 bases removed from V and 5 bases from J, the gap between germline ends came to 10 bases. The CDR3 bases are TGTGCCAGCAGTTTGTTCGGGGTAACTGAAGCTTTCTTT. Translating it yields CASSLFGVTEAFF.

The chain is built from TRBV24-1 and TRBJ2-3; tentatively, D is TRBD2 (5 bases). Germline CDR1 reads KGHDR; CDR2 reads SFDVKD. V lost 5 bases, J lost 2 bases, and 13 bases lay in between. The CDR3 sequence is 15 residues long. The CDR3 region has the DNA TGTGCCACCAGTGGCGGGCGTGGGATCACAGATACGCAGTATTTT. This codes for CATSGGRGITDTQYF.

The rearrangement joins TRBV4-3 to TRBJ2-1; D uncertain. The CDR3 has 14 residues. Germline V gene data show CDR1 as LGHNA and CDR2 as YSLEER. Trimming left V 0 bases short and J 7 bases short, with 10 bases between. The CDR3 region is CASSQDVSANEQFF. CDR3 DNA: TGCGCCAGCAGCCAAGATGTCAGCGCGAATGAGCAGTTCTTC.